This record covers a single T cell receptor beta chain. Its antigen is still unknown. In germline, CDR1 is SQVTM, CDR2 ANQGSEA. Trimming cost V 4 bases and J 2 bases, with 9 bases left between them. This CDR3 comprises 12 residues. The sample comes from a study of shared clonotypes between healthy human individuals. Using immunoSEQ multiplex PCR, the repertoire was profiled, and TCRdb retains in-frame clones only, with some absent. The sample yields around 550,000 clones, about 96% seen once. Notes on the study in general: Rarefaction revealed incomplete sorted-subset sequencing despite large depth. Around 5% of naive CD4 clonotypes were common to a few donors. Naive subsets usually exceeded memory subsets in estimated richness.

The TCR originated in a young woman in good health. The chain carries TRBV29-1 and TRBJ2-7; D call uncertain. Input material: naive CD4+ T cells sorted from blood. Noted subset: CD45RA+ positively selected. CDR3 sequence reads: CSVGSRPYEQYF. The CDR3 coding sequence is TGCAGCGTTGGAAGCAGGCCCTACGAGCAGTACTTC.